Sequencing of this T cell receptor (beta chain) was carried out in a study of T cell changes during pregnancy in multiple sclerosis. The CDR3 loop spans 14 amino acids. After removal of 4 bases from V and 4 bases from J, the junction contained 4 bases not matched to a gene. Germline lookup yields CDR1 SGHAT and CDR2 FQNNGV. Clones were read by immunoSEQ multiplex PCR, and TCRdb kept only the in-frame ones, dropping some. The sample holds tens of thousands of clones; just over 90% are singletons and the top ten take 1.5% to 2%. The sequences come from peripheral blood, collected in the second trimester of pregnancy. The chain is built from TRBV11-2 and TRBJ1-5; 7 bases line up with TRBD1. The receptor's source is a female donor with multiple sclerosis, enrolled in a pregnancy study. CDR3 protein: CASSSQGGNQPQHF. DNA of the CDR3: TGTGCCAGCAGCTCTCAGGGGGGAAATCAGCCCCAGCATTTT.